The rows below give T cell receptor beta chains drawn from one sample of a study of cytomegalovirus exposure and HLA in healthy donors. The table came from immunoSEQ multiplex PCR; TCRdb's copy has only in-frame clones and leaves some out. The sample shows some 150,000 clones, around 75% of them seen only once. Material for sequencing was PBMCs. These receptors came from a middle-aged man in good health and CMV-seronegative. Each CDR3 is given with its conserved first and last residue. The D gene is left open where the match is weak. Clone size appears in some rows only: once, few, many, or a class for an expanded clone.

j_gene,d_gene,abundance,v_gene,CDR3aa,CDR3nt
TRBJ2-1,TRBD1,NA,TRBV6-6,CASSYWDRGLEQFF,TGTGCCAGCAGTTATTGGGACAGGGGGCTTGAGCAGTTCTTC
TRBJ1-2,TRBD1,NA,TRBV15,CATSGNRGHGYTF,TGTGCCACCAGCGGAAACAGGGGTCACGGCTACACCTTC
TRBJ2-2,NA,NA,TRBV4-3,CASSALRGITGELFF,TGCGCCAGCAGCGCCCTAAGGGGAATCACCGGGGAGCTGTTTTTT
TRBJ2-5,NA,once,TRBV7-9,CASSLVGGRETQYF,TGTGCCAGCAGCTTAGTCGGGGGACGGGAGACCCAGTACTTC
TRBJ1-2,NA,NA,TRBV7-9,CASSIFTPGGYTF,TGTGCCAGCAGTATCTTCACCCCGGGGGGCTACACCTTC
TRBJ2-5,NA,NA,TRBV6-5,CASSYQDEEGETQYF,TGTGCCAGCAGTTATCAGGACGAGGAGGGAGAGACCCAGTACTTC
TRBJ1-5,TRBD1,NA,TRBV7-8,CASSLGTGVSGQPQHF,TGTGCCAGCAGCTTAGGGACAGGGGTTTCAGGACAGCCCCAGCATTTT
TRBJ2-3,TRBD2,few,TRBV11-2,CASSLFSSGGVRTQYF,TGTGCCAGCAGCTTATTTTCCAGCGGGGGGGTACGTACGCAGTATTTT
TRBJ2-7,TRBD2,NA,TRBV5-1,CASSFVTSGGIRSYEQYF,TGCGCCAGCAGCTTCGTGACTAGCGGGGGCATACGATCCTACGAGCAGTACTTC
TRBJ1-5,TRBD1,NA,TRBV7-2,CASSIRQGPEQPQHF,TGTGCCAGCAGCATCCGACAGGGCCCGGAGCAGCCCCAGCATTTT
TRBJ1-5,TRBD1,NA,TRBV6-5,CASSRDRGGNQPQHF,TGTGCCAGCAGCAGGGACAGGGGAGGTAATCAGCCCCAGCATTTT
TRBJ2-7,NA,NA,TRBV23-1,CASSHSAGRTRKLYEQYF,TGCGCCAGCAGTCACTCGGCTGGGAGGACGAGAAAGTTATACGAGCAGTACTTC
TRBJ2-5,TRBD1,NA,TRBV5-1,CASSPGQRGSRTQYF,TGCGCCAGCAGCCCGGGACAGAGGGGGTCCCGGACCCAGTACTTC
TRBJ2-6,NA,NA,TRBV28,CASRAGTTGANVLTF,TGTGCCAGCAGAGCCGGGACAACTGGGGCCAACGTCCTGACTTTC
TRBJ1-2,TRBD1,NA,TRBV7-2,CASSLGQGGGYTF,TGTGCCAGCAGCTTGGGACAGGGGGGGGGCTACACCTTC
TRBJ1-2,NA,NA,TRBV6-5,CASSYSFYEGSYGYTF,TGTGCCAGCAGTTACTCCTTTTATGAGGGAAGCTATGGCTACACCTTC
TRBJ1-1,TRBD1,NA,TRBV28,CASSLTPGTGGSKAFF,TGTGCCAGCAGCCTAACCCCCGGGACAGGGGGTAGTAAGGCTTTCTTT
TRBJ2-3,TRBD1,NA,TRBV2,CASRDRGPSTDTQYF,TGTGCCAGCAGAGACAGGGGACCGAGCACAGATACGCAGTATTTT
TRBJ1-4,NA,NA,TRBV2,CASSAEHVKLNEKLFF,TGTGCCAGCAGTGCCGAGCACGTGAAACTAAATGAAAAACTGTTTTTT
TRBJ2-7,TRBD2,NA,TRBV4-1,CASSQVGLAGGRSSYEQYF,TGCGCCAGCAGCCAAGTCGGACTAGCGGGGGGCCGGAGCTCCTACGAGCAGTACTTC
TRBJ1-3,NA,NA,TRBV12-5,CASGFEMGGRNTIYF,TGTGCTAGTGGTTTCGAGATGGGGGGACGAAACACCATATATTTT
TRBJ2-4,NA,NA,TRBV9,CASSVGRSSSERRNIQYF,TGTGCCAGCAGCGTAGGTCGGAGTAGCAGTGAGCGGCGAAACATTCAGTACTTC
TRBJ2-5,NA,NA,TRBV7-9,CASSFGNQETQYF,TGTGCCAGCAGCTTCGGGAACCAAGAGACCCAGTACTTC
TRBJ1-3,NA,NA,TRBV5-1,CASSLVPNQGNTIYF,TGCGCCAGCAGCTTGGTCCCCAATCAGGGAAACACCATATATTTT
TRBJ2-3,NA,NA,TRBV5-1,CASSLVRPLFTDTQYF,TGCGCCAGCAGCTTGGTCCGTCCCCTTTTCACAGATACGCAGTATTTT
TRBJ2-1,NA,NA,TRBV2,CAPWTENNEQFF,TGTGCCCCGTGGACAGAAAACAATGAGCAGTTCTTC
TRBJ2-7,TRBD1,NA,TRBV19,CASSISGQMFEQYF,TGTGCCAGTAGTATATCGGGACAGATGTTCGAGCAGTACTTC
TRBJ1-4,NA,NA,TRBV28,CASSLGVQGFNEKLFF,TGTGCCAGCAGTTTAGGTGTACAGGGATTCAATGAAAAACTGTTTTTT
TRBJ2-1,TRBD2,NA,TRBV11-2,CASSPLAPGLLSHNEQFF,TGTGCCAGCAGCCCTTTAGCTCCGGGACTATTATCACACAATGAGCAGTTCTTC
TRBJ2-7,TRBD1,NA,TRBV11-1,CASSPGQGFYEQYF,TGTGCCAGCAGCCCCGGACAGGGTTTCTACGAGCAGTACTTC
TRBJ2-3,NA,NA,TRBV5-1,CASSLKGVPQYF,TGCGCCAGCAGCCTAAAGGGGGTTCCGCAGTATTTT
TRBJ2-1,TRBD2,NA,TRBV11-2,CASSPTPSRGGRYNEQFF,TGTGCCAGCAGCCCAACCCCCTCGCGGGGGGGTAGGTACAATGAGCAGTTCTTC
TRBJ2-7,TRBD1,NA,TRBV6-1,CASNYRGYEQYF,TGTGCCAGCAATTACAGGGGTTACGAGCAGTACTTC
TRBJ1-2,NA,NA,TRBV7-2,CASSYDRSNYGYTF,TGTGCCAGCAGCTACGACAGATCTAACTATGGCTACACCTTC
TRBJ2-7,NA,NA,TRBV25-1,CASSESRGGDEQYF,TGTGCCAGCAGTGAAAGCAGAGGTGGCGACGAGCAGTACTTC
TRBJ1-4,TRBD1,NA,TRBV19,CASSSQGAGATNEKLFF,TGTGCCAGTAGCTCCCAGGGGGCCGGTGCAACTAATGAAAAACTGTTTTTT
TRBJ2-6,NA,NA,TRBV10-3,CAIRGTGRSGANVLTF,TGTGCCATCAGGGGGACGGGGAGGTCTGGGGCCAACGTCCTGACTTTC